Given below is one T cell receptor (beta chain) in context. Naive-designated CD8 cells lacked CD45RO, were positively enriched for CCR7, and omitted terminally differentiated effector memory CD45RA+ cells. The J segment lost 9 bases and the V segment lost 7 bases, leaving 11 bases of the junction unmatched. The V gene's germline CDR1 is LNHDA and CDR2 SQIVND (reference sequence). This CDR3 is 15 amino acids long. The data derive from a study of shared clonotypes between healthy human individuals. This table comes from immunoSEQ multiplex PCR, and its TCRdb copy is limited to in-frame clones, with some not included. The top ten clones hold around 0.097% of a sample with 450,000 to 700,000 clones, nearly 97% of them seen once.

This chain connects TRBV19 to TRBJ2-1; 11 bases are shared with TRBD2. This TCR was sampled from a woman in her twenties or thirties in good health. The source material was naive CD8+ T cells sorted from blood. The CDR3 protein is CASTLAGGPNGEQFF. The CDR3 DNA sequence: TGTGCCAGTACCTTAGCGGGAGGGCCCAACGGTGAGCAGTTCTTC.